This TCR beta chain comes out of a study of blood T cell repertoires in COVID-19. The length of the CDR3 is 15 residues. Germline-derived CDR1 and CDR2 are GTSNPN and SVGIG (reference sequence). Trimming cost V 0 bases and J 11 bases, with 19 bases left between them. The data were produced by immunoSEQ multiplex PCR, yet TCRdb's version contains in-frame clones alone and is incomplete. The sample lists approximately 140,000 clones, about 80% seen once, with 9.7% in the top ten. Sequencing used peripheral blood. The clonotype originates from a middle-aged man with active or convalescent COVID-19. V gene TRBV30 combines with J gene TRBJ1-4; no firm D call. The CDR3 loop reads CAWSVRSTSLVKLFF. The DNA of the CDR3 is TGTGCCTGGAGTGTAAGGTCGACATCGCTCGTTAAACTGTTTTTT.